Sequencing of this TCR beta chain was carried out in a study of cytomegalovirus exposure and HLA in healthy donors. Across the whole study: Within the Caucasian-associated ancestry cluster were under 85% of the roughly 380 genotyped donors. Study-level findings and limits: What was likely a sequencing artifact was a cluster of highly shared sequence variants.

This clone was detected once. Its antigen is not known. Looked up from germline, CDR1 is MNHNS and CDR2 is SASEGT. Trimming removed 2 bases at V and 9 bases at J, with 20 bases between. This CDR3 is built from 16 residues. This cohort consisted of healthy bone marrow donors. Amplification used 60 Vbeta primers and 13 Jbeta primers. Sequencing used immunoSEQ multiplex PCR; TCRdb keeps in-frame clones, though not all of them. The sample gives fewer than 250,000 clones, approximately 87% of which show up once; about 1.2% is in the top ten. Sequencing was done on a sample of PBMCs. The gene calls are TRBV6-1 and TRBJ2-1; the D gene is possibly TRBD2 (6 bases). This clonotype was obtained from a human donor in good health. The CDR3 region is CASSEPRDSEAAEQFF. The DNA of the CDR3 is TGTGCCAGCAGTGAACCCCGGGACTCTGAGGCCGCTGAGCAGTTCTTC.